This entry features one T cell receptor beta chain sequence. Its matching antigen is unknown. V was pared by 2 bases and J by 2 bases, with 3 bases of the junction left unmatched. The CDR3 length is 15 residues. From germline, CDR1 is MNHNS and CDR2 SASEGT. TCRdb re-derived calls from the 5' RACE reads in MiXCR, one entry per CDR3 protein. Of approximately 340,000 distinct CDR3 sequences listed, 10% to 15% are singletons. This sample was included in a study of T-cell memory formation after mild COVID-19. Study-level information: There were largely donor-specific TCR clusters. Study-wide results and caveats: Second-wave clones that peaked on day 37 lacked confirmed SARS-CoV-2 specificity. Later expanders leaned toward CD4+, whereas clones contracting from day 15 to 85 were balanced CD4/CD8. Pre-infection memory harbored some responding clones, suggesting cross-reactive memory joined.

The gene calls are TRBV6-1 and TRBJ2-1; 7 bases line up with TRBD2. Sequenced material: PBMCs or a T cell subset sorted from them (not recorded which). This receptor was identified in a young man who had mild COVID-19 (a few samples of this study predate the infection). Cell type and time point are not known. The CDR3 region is CASSESRGAYNEQFF. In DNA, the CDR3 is TGTGCCAGCAGTGAAAGTCGGGGGGCCTACAATGAGCAGTTCTTC.